Listed here is a single TCR beta chain. No antigen is known for it. No much larger clonotype is one base removed from it; base qualities were not supplied. Measured from the cysteine to the phenylalanine, the CDR3 is 14 residues long. Just the 42-base CDR3 DNA is kept, in frame starting at base 1. Between the V and J ends, shortened by 6 bases and 5 bases respectively, the junction contains 14 bases. CDR1 MDHEN and CDR2 SYDVKM were looked up in the germline V gene. The donors were healthy, HIV-negative adults with no recently reported acute infections or vaccinations. Every donor was a Caucasian adult residing in Nashville, Tennessee, USA. CD4+ T cells were enriched through magnetic negative selection, after which naive cells were positively selected on CD45RA and the remaining negative fraction served as the memory subset. Blood was collected by leukapheresis, and PBMCs were isolated by Ficoll-Histopaque density gradient centrifugation and then cryopreserved in liquid nitrogen vapor phase. Purity and quantity of every magnetically sorted T cell population were checked by analytical flow cytometry. Genomic DNA was isolated from each sorted fraction and quantified by UV absorbance on a Nanodrop 2000c.

This record belongs to a study of shared clonotypes between healthy human individuals (dated by TCRdb to between 2020 and 2021). As for the study more broadly: The cohort comprised a couple of women and three men aged 18 to 49 years. For each donor, CD4 naive and CD4 memory were each given three plates, CD8 naive was given two plates, and CD8 memory was given one plate. Libraries were prepared and TCR repertoires were sequenced by different laboratories using diverse techniques, in order to increase sequencing depth and limit assay-specific biases. To estimate repertoire size and how much clonotypes are shared between individuals, the study performed deep sequencing of blood TCR repertoires from roughly five healthy adults. Between about 0.8 and 9.5 billion PBMCs per donor were obtained by leukapheresis.

What the authors observed across the whole study: Sampling was restricted to blood, and TCR repertoires in tissue are likely to differ from TCR repertoires in blood. The small number of donors limited the genetic and exposure-history diversity represented. Larger estimated clonotype richness was generally found for naive subsets than for memory subsets. Sharing across several donors was observed for approximately 4.6% of naive CD4, 3.5% of naive CD8, around 2.5% of memory CD4, and around 0.4% of memory CD8 clonotypes. Incomplete sequencing was indicated by rarefaction of sorted-subset datasets, despite the large sequencing depth. Pairwise subsampling indicated that sequencing depth was expected to affect the degree of clonotype sharing among donors. Compared with non-shared clonotypes, clonotypes shared by all four sorted-subset donors had higher generation probabilities.

Using the deep immunoSEQ assay, TCR CDR3 regions were amplified from genomic DNA by multiplex PCR. Genomic DNA extracted from each cell subset was distributed evenly over all wells of several immunoSEQ 96-well plates, and each plate served as one replicate. For sorted subsets, roughly 200 ng of genomic DNA, equivalent to tens of thousands of T cell genomes, went into each replicate PCR. The purified libraries were quantified using a Qubit 3.0 fluorometer, sized with a Bioanalyzer 2100, and then quantified again using the KAPA Library Quantification kit. Every immunoSEQ 96-well plate was sequenced on a dedicated single-read 150-cycle Illumina NextSeq 550 flow cell. As for the original processing: Because the immunoSEQ output held only junctional sequences and lacked quality scores, the filtering could not match the filtering applied to full-length reads. To assign V/J genes and CDR3, sequences were annotated using PyIR, a Python wrapper for IgBLAST v1.9, with IMGT germline references. Reads with weak V/J assignments (E-value above 1e-6), missing CDR3, stop codons, out-of-frame junctions, or ambiguous translated residues were removed. V3J clonotypes were defined by identical inferred V gene, J gene, and CDR3 amino acid sequence. To compute the percentage overlap between repertoires, the number of shared unique clonotypes was divided by the size of the smaller repertoire. Three approaches were used to assess repertoire richness: RTK rarefaction, the Chao1 estimator, and Recon v2.1 estimates of unobserved clonotypes. OLGA was used to compute generation probabilities for all TCRbeta clonotypes that the gDNA method yielded from a handful of donors. TCRdb took this table from immuneACCESS and kept in-frame rearrangements with V and J called. Such tables lack part of the clones; where checked against another copy, unresolved V genes explain under half of the gap, and the rest is unexplained. The V and J calls and clone size were taken over from that table, and D and trimming were inferred from the DNA. This sample lists 2 million to 2.5 million clones; 85% to 95% were detected once. In total, the top ten clones hold under 0.45% of the sample.

This TCR came from a young man in good health. Some clones in this sample may be carry-over from other donors' samples. Specimen: naive CD4+ T cells from PBMCs. In the paper's terms, the cell subset or site label means: CD45RA+ positively selected. This sequence uses TRBV28 and TRBJ1-5; D gene: possibly TRBD1, on 6 matching bases. The sequence in DNA is TGTGCCAGCAGACCCCCGGGGGCTCATCAGCCCCAGCATTTT. Its coded protein is CASRPPGAHQPQHF.